The rows below give T cell receptor beta chains drawn from one sample of a study of glioma-infiltrating T cells after dendritic cell vaccination. Generated by immunoSEQ multiplex PCR, the TCRdb table keeps only in-frame clones and is missing some. The sample carries some 70,000 clones, roughly 80% recorded once. The sequencing here drew on blood, taken before dendritic cell vaccination. All receptors come from a human donor with glioblastoma. The CDR3 runs from the conserved cysteine through the conserved F or W. Fields, in order: D gene, J gene, V gene, clone size, CDR3 DNA, CDR3 protein. A D gene is named only where the DNA matches it firmly. Clone size appears in some rows only: once, few, many, or a class for an expanded clone.

NA TRBJ2-2 TRBV19 once TGTGCCAGTCTTGACAGGCCAAACACCGGGGAGCTGTTTTTT CASLDRPNTGELFF
NA TRBJ1-5 TRBV28 NA TGTGCCAGCTCCCGGGACACCGGGTCTGCACAGCCCCAGCATTTT CASSRDTGSAQPQHF
TRBD1 TRBJ2-3 TRBV4-2 NA TGTGCCAGCAGCCAAGAAGGACAGGACACAGATACGCAGTATTTT CASSQEGQDTDTQYF
TRBD1 TRBJ1-4 TRBV23-1 NA TGCGCCAGCTGCCGACAGGGACGCGGGAATGAAAAACTGTTTTTT CASCRQGRGNEKLFF
TRBD2 TRBJ2-5 TRBV11-2 NA TGTGCCAGCAGCTTAGTTTCTAGCGGGGGGACCACGGCCCCAGGGACCCAGTACTTC CASSLVSSGGTTAPGTQYF
TRBD1 TRBJ1-1 TRBV5-6 NA TGTGCCAGCAGCTTGGGAGTTTGGGACAGGGGGCGTGTAGCTTTCTTT CASSLGVWDRGRVAFF
NA TRBJ2-1 TRBV27 NA TGTGCCAGCAGTTTGGGAGGGGGAGGCAATGAGCAGTTCTTC CASSLGGGGNEQFF
TRBD1 TRBJ2-4 TRBV7-2 NA TGTGCCAGCAGCTTATGGACAGGGTACGGAGCCAAAAACATTCAGTACTTC CASSLWTGYGAKNIQYF
TRBD1 TRBJ1-6 TRBV5-1 few TGCGCCAGCAGCTTCCGGGACAGGGGGGTCTCACCCCTCCACTTT CASSFRDRGVSPLHF
TRBD1 TRBJ1-4 TRBV6-5 NA TGTGCCAGCAGTTACTCGCGGGACAGGGTGGGGAAACTGTTTTTT CASSYSRDRVGKLFF
TRBD2 TRBJ2-1 TRBV11-2 NA TGTGCCAGCAGCTCGGGACTAGCGGGGGGAAAGCAGTTCTTC CASSSGLAGGKQFF
TRBD1 TRBJ1-4 TRBV5-1 NA TGCGCCAGCAGCCTAGGACAGGGAGTAACTAATGAAAAACTGTTTTTT CASSLGQGVTNEKLFF
NA TRBJ2-1 TRBV27 NA TGTGCCAGCAGTTTATCCACCGGGATCAATGAGCAGTTCTTC CASSLSTGINEQFF
NA TRBJ2-6 TRBV5-4 NA TGTGCCAGCAGCCCGGAGGGGGCCTCTGGGGCCAACGTCCTGACTTTC CASSPEGASGANVLTF
TRBD2 TRBJ2-7 TRBV6-6 NA TGTGCCAGCGGGGGGGGAGCATACTACGAGCAGTACTTC CASGGGAYYEQYF
TRBD1 TRBJ2-2 TRBV2 NA TGTGCCAGCAGTAGGGACAGGACGGACACCGGGGAGCTGTTTTTT CASSRDRTDTGELFF
NA TRBJ1-6 TRBV18 NA TGTGCCAGCTCACCATTAGGGCGGACACCGACACTTAATTCACCCCTCCACTTT CASSPLGRTPTLNSPLHF
TRBD2 TRBJ2-3 TRBV6-1 NA TGTGCCAGCAGTGAAAGCGGGGGGCGCACAGATACGCAGTATTTT CASSESGGRTDTQYF
TRBD1 TRBJ1-4 TRBV28 NA TGTGCCAGCAGTCCATTTCCCGGGACAGGGGGCGGGAAACTGTTTTTT CASSPFPGTGGGKLFF
NA TRBJ1-2 TRBV6-1 NA TGTGCCAGCAGTTCCACGAATACAGGGGGCTACACCTTC CASSSTNTGGYTF
NA TRBJ1-2 TRBV6-1 NA TGTGCCAGCAGTGAAGGGGGCAGTAACTATGGCTACACCTTC CASSEGGSNYGYTF
NA TRBJ1-1 TRBV6-5 NA TGTGCCAGCAGTGCATATCGGGAGTTGAACACTGAAGCTTTCTTT CASSAYRELNTEAFF
TRBD1 TRBJ2-7 TRBV6-1 NA TGTGCCAGCAGTGAAACACGACAGGGGGCAAGCGAGCAGTACTTC CASSETRQGASEQYF
TRBD1 TRBJ1-3 TRBV6-6 NA TGTGCCAGCAGTTATTTGACAGGGGCTGGAAACACCATATATTTT CASSYLTGAGNTIYF
NA TRBJ2-7 TRBV6-5 NA TGTGCCAGCAGTCCCACCCGTCTATCCTACGAGCAGTACTTC CASSPTRLSYEQYF
TRBD1 TRBJ2-7 TRBV25-1 NA TGTGCCAGCAGGGACAGGACCTCCTACGAGCAGTACTTC CASRDRTSYEQYF